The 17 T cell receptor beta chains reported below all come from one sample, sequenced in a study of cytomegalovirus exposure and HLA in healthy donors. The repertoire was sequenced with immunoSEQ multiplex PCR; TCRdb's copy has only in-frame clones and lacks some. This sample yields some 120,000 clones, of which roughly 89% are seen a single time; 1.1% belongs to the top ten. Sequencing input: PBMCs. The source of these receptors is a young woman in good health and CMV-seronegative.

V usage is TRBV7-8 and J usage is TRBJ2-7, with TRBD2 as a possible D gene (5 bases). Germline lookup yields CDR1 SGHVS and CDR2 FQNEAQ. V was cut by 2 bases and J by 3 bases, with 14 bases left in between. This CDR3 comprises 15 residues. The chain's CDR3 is CASSLTDGKLYEQYF. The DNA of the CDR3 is TGTGCCAGCAGCTTAACCGACGGGAAACTCTACGAGCAGTACTTC.

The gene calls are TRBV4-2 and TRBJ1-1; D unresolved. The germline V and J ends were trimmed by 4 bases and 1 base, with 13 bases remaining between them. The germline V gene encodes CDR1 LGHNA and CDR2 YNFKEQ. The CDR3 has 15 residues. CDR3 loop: CASSRRREGNTEAFF. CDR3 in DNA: TGTGCCAGCAGCCGTAGGAGGGAGGGGAACACTGAAGCTTTCTTT.

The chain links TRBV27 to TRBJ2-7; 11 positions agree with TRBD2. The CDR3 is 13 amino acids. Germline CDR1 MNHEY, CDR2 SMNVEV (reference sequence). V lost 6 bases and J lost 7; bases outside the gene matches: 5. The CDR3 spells CASRLAGAQEQYF. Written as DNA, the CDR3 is TGTGCCAGCAGACTAGCGGGAGCGCAGGAGCAGTACTTC.

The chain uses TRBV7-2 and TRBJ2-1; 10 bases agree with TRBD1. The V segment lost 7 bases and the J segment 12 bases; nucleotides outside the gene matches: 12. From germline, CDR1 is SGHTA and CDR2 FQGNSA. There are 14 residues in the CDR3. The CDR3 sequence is CASNRDRGTMMQFF. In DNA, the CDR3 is TGTGCCAGCAACCGGGACAGGGGTACAATGATGCAGTTCTTC.

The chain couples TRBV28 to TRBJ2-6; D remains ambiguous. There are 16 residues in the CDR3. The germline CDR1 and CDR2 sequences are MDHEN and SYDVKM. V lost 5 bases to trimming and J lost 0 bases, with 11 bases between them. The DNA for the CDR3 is TGTGCCAGCAGTCCCGGTTCGCCCTCTGGGGCCAACGTCCTGACTTTC. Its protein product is CASSPGSPSGANVLTF.

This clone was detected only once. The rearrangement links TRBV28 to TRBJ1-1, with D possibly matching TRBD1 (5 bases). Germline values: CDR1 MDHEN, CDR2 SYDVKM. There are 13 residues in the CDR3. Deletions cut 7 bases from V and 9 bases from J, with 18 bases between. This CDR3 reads CASTQGQVPQAFF. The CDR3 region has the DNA TGTGCCAGCACCCAAGGACAAGTACCCCAAGCTTTCTTT.

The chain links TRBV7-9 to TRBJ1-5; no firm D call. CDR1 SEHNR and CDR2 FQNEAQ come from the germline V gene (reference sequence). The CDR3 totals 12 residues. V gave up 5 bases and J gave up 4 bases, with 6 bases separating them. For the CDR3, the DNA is TGTGCCAGCAGCGGTAGAAATCAGCCCCAGCATTTT. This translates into CASSGRNQPQHF.

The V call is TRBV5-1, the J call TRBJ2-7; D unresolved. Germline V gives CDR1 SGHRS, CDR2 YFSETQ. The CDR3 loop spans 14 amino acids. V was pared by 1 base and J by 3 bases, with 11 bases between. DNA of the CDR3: TGCGCCAGCAGCTTGAATCCGGTGGGCTACGAGCAGTACGTC. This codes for CASSLNPVGYEQYV.

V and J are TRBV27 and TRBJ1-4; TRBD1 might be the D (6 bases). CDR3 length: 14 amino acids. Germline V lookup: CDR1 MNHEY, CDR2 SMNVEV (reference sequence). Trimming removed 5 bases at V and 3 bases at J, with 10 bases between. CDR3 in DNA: TGTGCCAGCAGTCGACAGGCAGCTAATGAAAAACTGTTTTTT. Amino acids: CASSRQAANEKLFF.

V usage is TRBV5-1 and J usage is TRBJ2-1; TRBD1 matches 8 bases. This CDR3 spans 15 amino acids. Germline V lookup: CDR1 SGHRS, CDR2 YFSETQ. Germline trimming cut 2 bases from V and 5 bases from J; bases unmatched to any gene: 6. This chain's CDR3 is CASSLQGVGDNEQFF. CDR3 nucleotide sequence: TGCGCCAGCAGCTTACAGGGGGTAGGGGACAATGAGCAGTTCTTC.

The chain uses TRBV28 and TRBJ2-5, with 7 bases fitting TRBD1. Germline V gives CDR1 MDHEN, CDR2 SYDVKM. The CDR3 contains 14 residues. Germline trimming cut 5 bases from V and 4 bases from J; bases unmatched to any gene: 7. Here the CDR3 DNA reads TGTGCCAGCAGTCTTCAAGGACAGGTAGAGACCCAGTACTTC. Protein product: CASSLQGQVETQYF.

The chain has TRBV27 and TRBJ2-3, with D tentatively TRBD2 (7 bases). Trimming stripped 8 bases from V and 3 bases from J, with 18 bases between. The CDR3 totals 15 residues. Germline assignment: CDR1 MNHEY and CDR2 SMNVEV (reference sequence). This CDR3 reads CASSLRGGGTDTQYF. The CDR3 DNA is TGTGCCAGCTCTCTAAGGGGGGGCGGGACAGATACGCAGTATTTT.

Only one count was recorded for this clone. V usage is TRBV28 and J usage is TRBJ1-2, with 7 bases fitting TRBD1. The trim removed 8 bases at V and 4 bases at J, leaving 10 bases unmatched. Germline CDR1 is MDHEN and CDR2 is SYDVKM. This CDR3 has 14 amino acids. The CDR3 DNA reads TGTGCCAGCTCCGGGCCAGGGGGTGTCTATGGCTACACCTTC. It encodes CASSGPGGVYGYTF.

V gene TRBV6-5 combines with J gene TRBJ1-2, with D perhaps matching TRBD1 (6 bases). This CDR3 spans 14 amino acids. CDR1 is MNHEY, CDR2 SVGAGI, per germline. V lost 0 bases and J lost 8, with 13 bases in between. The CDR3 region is CASSYSYGGLGYTF. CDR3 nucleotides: TGTGCCAGCAGTTACTCGTATGGGGGCCTAGGCTACACCTTC.

The CDR3 region is CASSPTGGVSPLHF. The CDR3 DNA follows: TGTGCCAGCAGCCCGACAGGGGGCGTTTCACCCCTCCACTTT. The chain uses TRBV7-9 and TRBJ1-6, with TRBD1 identical over 10 bases. Trimming at V came to 5 bases and at J to 9 bases, leaving 4 bases not matched to a gene. The CDR3 runs to 14 residues. Germline V CDR1 and CDR2: SEHNR, FQNEAQ (reference sequence).

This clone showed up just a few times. This chain's CDR3 is CASSLVRGSNEQFF. CDR3 nucleotides: TGTGCCAGCAGCCTCGTTCGGGGGAGCAATGAGCAGTTCTTC. The chain is built from TRBV11-2 and TRBJ2-1, with D possibly matching TRBD2 (6 bases). Trimming removed 5 bases from V and 6 bases from J, with 14 bases in between. The CDR3 sequence is 14 residues long. CDR1 SGHAT and CDR2 FQNNGV come from the germline V gene.

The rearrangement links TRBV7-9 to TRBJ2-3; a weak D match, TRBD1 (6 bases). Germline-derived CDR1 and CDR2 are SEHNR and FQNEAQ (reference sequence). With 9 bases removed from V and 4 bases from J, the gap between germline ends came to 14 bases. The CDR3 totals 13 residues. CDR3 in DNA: TGTGCCAGTGAGGGGGTCTTCCCAGATACGCAGTATTTT. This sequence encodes CASEGVFPDTQYF.